A single sample is the source of the 12 T cell receptor beta chains below, sequenced in a study of control samples from healthy donors and cancer patients. TCRdb keeps only in-frame clones here, not all; method: immunoSEQ multiplex PCR. Of about 60,000 clones in the sample, just over 90% were seen once. Specimen: PBMCs. The source of these receptors is a woman aged 45-65 years with colorectal cancer.

The chain joins TRBV2 to TRBJ1-4, with D uncertain. Trimming stripped 7 bases from V and 0 bases from J, with 18 bases between. Germline CDR1 is SNHLY and CDR2 is FYNNEI. This CDR3 comprises 17 residues. CDR3 in amino acids: CASTETLPYSTNEKLFF. In DNA, the CDR3 is TGTGCCAGCACAGAAACTCTGCCTTATTCAACTAATGAAAAACTGTTTTTT.

This chain joins TRBV6-5 and TRBJ1-6, with 9 bases aligning to TRBD1. The junction had 9 bases not matched to a gene; V was cut back by 10 bases and J by 8 bases. Germline V gene data show CDR1 as MNHEY and CDR2 as SVGAGI. The length of the CDR3 is 14 residues. The CDR3 spells CAITYRGLDSPLHF. CDR3 nucleotides: TGTGCCATAACCTACAGGGGGCTTGATTCACCCCTCCACTTT.

Concerning this clone: This CDR3 is also generated by other DNA sequences in the sample. The chain has TRBV3-1 (or the pseudogene TRBV3-2) and TRBJ2-7; 7 nucleotides align to TRBD1. The ends lost 1 base at V and 4 bases at J; junction bases unmatched: 1. The length of the CDR3 is 13 residues. Germline CDR1 LGHDT, CDR2 YNNKEL (reference sequence). CDR3 sequence reads: CASSQGQGYEQYF. The CDR3 coding sequence is TGTGCCAGCAGCCAAGGACAGGGTTACGAGCAGTACTTC.

This chain joins TRBV2 and TRBJ1-1; a weak D match, TRBD1 (5 bases). This CDR3 region has 16 residues. V was pared by 0 bases and J by 1 base, with 12 bases between. The V gene's germline CDR1 is SNHLY and CDR2 FYNNEI. DNA of the CDR3: TGTGCCAGCAGTGAAGCAGCCCTAACAGGGAACACTGAAGCTTTCTTT. This sequence encodes CASSEAALTGNTEAFF.

The chain joins TRBV25-1 to TRBJ2-7, with TRBD1 identical over 7 bases. The V gene's germline CDR1 is MGHDK and CDR2 SYGVNS. The CDR3 is made up of 12 amino acids. The V gene end was trimmed by 6 bases and the J gene end by 6 bases; junction bases not matched to a gene: 5. Here the CDR3 reads CASRGGWSEQYF. The CDR3 coding sequence is TGTGCCAGCAGAGGGGGCTGGAGCGAGCAGTACTTC.

The chain employs TRBV11-3 and TRBJ2-5; tentative D call: TRBD2 (5 bases). The CDR3 consists of 15 residues. Germline CDR1 is SGHNT and CDR2 is YENEEA. The V and J ends lost 0 bases and 4 bases respectively, with 12 bases between them. CDR3 nucleotides: TGTGCCAGCAGCTTAGATGGAGGCAGCGGAGAGACCCAGTACTTC. This encodes CASSLDGGSGETQYF.

The chain couples TRBV6-5 to TRBJ2-3; a possible D gene is TRBD1 (5 bases). Germline CDR1 and CDR2: MNHEY and SVGAGI. Trimming took off 0 bases at V and 1 base at J, with 8 bases between the two ends. This CDR3 contains 15 residues. CDR3 protein: CASSYSRQRTDTQYF. As DNA, the CDR3 is TGTGCCAGCAGTTACTCTAGACAGCGCACAGATACGCAGTATTTT.

Here the CDR3 DNA reads TGTGCCAGCAGCTACCGGGACAGGGGAGTGAACACTGAAGCTTTCTTT. This gives the protein CASSYRDRGVNTEAFF. The chain is built from TRBV5-6 and TRBJ1-1; 10 positions agree with TRBD1. CDR1 SGHDT and CDR2 YYEEEE come from the germline V gene. J was trimmed by 0 bases and V by 3 bases; bases with no gene match: 5. The CDR3 length is 16 residues.

V gene TRBV30 combines with J gene TRBJ2-3, with 7 bases fitting TRBD1. The CDR3 has 14 amino acids. Per germline, CDR1 GTSNPN and CDR2 SVGIG (reference sequence). Germline trimming cut 1 base from V and 5 bases from J; bases unmatched to any gene: 6. The CDR3 protein is CAWSGPRQGDTQYF. CDR3 bases: TGTGCCTGGAGTGGACCACGACAGGGAGATACGCAGTATTTT. The full variable domain, with the rest looked up from reference TRBV30 and TRBJ2-3, is SQTIHQWPATLVQPVGSPLSLECTVEGTSNPNLYWYRQAAGRGLQLLFYSVGIGQISSEVPQNLSASRPQDRQFILSSKKLLLSDSGFYLCAWSGPRQGDTQYFGPGTRLTVL.

The V gene is TRBV7-8, the J gene TRBJ2-2; weak D call: TRBD2 (6 bases). Trimming removed 1 base from V and 2 bases from J, with 17 bases in between. This CDR3 spans 18 amino acids. From germline, CDR1 is SGHVS and CDR2 FQNEAQ. CDR3 nucleotide sequence: TGTGCCAGCAGCTTAGTAGATCGTCGGGGACTCAACACCGGGGAGCTGTTTTTT. It translates to CASSLVDRRGLNTGELFF.

This sequence joins TRBV12-3 or TRBV12-4 and TRBJ1-1; no definite D call. V dropped 8 bases and J dropped 9 bases, with 16 bases sitting between them. The CDR3 sequence is 12 residues long. CDR3 bases: TGTGCCAGCTCTTCTTGGAAGGGCAAAGCTTTCTTT. Translation gives CASSSWKGKAFF.

The J gene is TRBJ1-2, the V gene TRBV10-2; a possible D gene is TRBD1 (5 bases). The CDR3 has 16 residues. Trimming stripped 2 bases from V and 3 bases from J, with 16 bases between. The germline CDR1 and CDR2 sequences are WSHSY and SAAADI. The CDR3 DNA follows: TGCGCCAGCAGTGAGAGGCAGGGCGGGAGTGACTATGGCTACACCTTC. Protein sequence: CASSERQGGSDYGYTF.